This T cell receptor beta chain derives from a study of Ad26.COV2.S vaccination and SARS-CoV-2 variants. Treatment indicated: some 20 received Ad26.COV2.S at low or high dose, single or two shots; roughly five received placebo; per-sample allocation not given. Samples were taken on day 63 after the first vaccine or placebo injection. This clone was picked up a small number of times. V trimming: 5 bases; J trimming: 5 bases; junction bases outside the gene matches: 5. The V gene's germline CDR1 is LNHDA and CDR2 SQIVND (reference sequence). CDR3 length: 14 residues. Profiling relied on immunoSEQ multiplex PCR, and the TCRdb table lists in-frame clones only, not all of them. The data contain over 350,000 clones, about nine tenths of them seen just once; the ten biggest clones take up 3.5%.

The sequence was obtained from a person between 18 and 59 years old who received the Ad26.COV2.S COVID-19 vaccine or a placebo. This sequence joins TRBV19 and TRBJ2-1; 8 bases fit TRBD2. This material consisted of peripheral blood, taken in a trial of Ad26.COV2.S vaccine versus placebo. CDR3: CASSHPGGDNEQFF. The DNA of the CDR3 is TGTGCCAGTAGTCACCCGGGGGGGGACAATGAGCAGTTCTTC.